This TCR beta chain was recorded in a study of shared clonotypes between healthy human individuals. Ten immunoSEQ deep assay plates were used by the authors to sequence unsorted PBMC DNA. Method: immunoSEQ multiplex PCR; TCRdb's copy keeps in-frame clones and lacks some. The sample has fewer than 600,000 clones, around 79% seen once. Whole-study results and caveats: The low donor count limited represented genetic and exposure-history diversity.

A remark on this clone: What it binds is unknown.

CDR1 and CDR2 (germline): MDHEN, SYDVKM. The length of the CDR3 is 15 residues. V lost 3 bases and J lost 2, with 10 bases in between. The chain joins TRBV28 to TRBJ2-2; D is unresolved. The sequence derives from a middle-aged woman in good health. Some clones in this sample may be carry-over from other donors' samples. Sequenced material: PBMCs. The CDR3 loop is CASSFWQKNTGELFF. Written as DNA, the CDR3 is TGTGCCAGCAGTTTTTGGCAGAAAAACACCGGGGAGCTGTTTTTT.